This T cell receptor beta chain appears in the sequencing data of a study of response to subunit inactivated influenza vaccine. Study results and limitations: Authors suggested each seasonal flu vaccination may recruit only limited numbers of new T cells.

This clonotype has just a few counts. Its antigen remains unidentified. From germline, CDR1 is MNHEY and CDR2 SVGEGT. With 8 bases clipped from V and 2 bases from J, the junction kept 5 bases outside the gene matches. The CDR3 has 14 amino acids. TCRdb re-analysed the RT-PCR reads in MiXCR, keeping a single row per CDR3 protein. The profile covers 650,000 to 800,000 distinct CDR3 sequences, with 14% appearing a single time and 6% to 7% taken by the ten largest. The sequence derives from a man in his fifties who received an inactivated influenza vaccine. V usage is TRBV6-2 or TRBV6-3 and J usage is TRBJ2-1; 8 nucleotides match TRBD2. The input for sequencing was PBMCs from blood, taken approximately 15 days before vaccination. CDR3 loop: CASEAGGAYNEQFF. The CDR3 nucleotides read TGTGCCAGCGAAGCCGGGGGGGCCTACAATGAGCAGTTCTTC.